This paragraph covers one T cell receptor beta chain sequence. Its recognized antigen is unknown. Nothing much larger sits one base from this clone, and base qualities are not available. Collaborating institutions collected whole blood in K2EDTA tubes following their own protocols. For TCRbeta analysis, collaborator samples were shipped as frozen whole blood, as isolated PBMCs, or as DNA extracted from either sample type. The immunoSEQ Assay, a bias-controlled multiplex PCR, was used to amplify TCRbeta CDR3 regions from genomic DNA. As for the authors' bioinformatics: The number of nucleated cells in each sample was estimated by amplification of reference gene primers within the assay. To quantify the absolute abundance of each unique TCRbeta CDR3 rearrangement, sequence reads were collapsed and filtered. For each sample, productive Simpson clonality was calculated as the square root of Simpson's diversity index across productive rearrangements. Drawn from immuneACCESS, this table holds only the in-frame rearrangements with V and J called that TCRdb kept. Clones are partly lost; checked studies trace under half to an unresolved V gene and leave the rest unexplained. V and J calls and clone size are copied from that table; D and trimming were computed from the DNA. This sample lists approximately 230,000 clones; roughly 84% were detected once. The top ten clonotypes cover roughly 4% of the sample.

CDR1 and CDR2, looked up from the germline V gene, are MGHRA and YSYEKL. From the cysteine up to the phenylalanine, the CDR3 has a length of 16 residues. Just CDR3 DNA is preserved here, 48 bases in frame from base 1. The germline ends are 18 bases apart after V is trimmed by 0 bases and J by 9 bases. The data stem from a study of blood T cell repertoires in COVID-19 (dated by TCRdb to between 2020 and 2021). Study-wide context: The collaborator samples originated in the United States, Italy and Spain and spanned the acute and convalescent phases of COVID-19. Deeply sampled blood TCRbeta repertoires from subjects exposed to, actively infected with, or recovered from COVID-19 were included in the dataset. The prospective study material was composed of cDNA or gDNA derived from T cells, B-cell-depleted T cells, or PBMCs. Where available, HLA class I and class II types were obtained from metadata supplied by the sample provider rather than from assay-based typing. A freely available public database, intended as a resource for researchers studying the immune response to SARS-CoV-2, is where the repertoires were released. The sample metadata nearly always contained a de-identified subject ID, COVID-19 status, age in years and sex. Samples came from the ongoing ImmuneRACE study (first 160 participants) plus 1,254 subjects from 6 global collaborators.

General conclusions and limits of the study: The amount of clinical and demographic metadata varied by source and participant and was provided uncurated.

The specimen sequenced was peripheral blood. This chain is built from TRBV4-1 and TRBJ2-1, with a weak D call of TRBD1 (8 bases match). This TCR derives from a middle-aged woman with active or convalescent COVID-19. Read as DNA, the sequence is TGCGCCAGCAGCCAAGAGGGAGGACAGGGAGGGATTGAGCAGTTCTTC. This sequence encodes CASSQEGGQGGIEQFF.